The 19 T cell receptor beta chains below come from one sample, sequenced in a study of CD8 T cells in Susac syndrome. The authors reverse transcribed 0.5 to 1 ug RNA with random hexamers. TCRdb redid the calling of the immunoSEQ multiplex PCR reads with MiXCR, one entry per CDR3 protein. The profile shows roughly 200,000 distinct CDR3 sequences, approximately 95% of them singletons. The sample was CD4+ T cells from PBMCs. The source is a human donor with multiple sclerosis.

The chain joins TRBV9 to TRBJ2-7; D may match TRBD1 or TRBD2 (5 bases each). CDR1 and CDR2 (germline): SGDLS, YYNGEE. The V gene lost 0 bases and the J gene lost 3 bases, with 16 bases spanning the gap. This CDR3 is 16 amino acids long. The CDR3 DNA is TGTGCCAGCAGCGTAGACCGGGACGGACGAAACTACGAGCAGTACTTC. Translation gives CASSVDRDGRNYEQYF.

This rearrangement joins TRBV7-6 to TRBJ2-1; TRBD1 aligns across 8 bases. Germline trimming cut 4 bases from V and 9 bases from J; bases unmatched to any gene: 5. This CDR3 is 13 amino acids long. CDR1 and CDR2 from the germline V gene are SGHVS and FNYEAQ. CDR3 protein: CASSYGQGGEQFF. The CDR3 DNA is TGTGCCAGCAGCTACGGACAGGGTGGTGAGCAGTTCTTC. Filled out from reference TRBV7-6 and TRBJ2-1, the complete variable domain reads GAGVSQSPRYKVTKRGQDVALRCDPISGHVSLYWYRQALGQGPEFLTYFNYEAQQDKSGLPNDRFSAERPEGSISTLTIQRTEQRDSAMYRCASSYGQGGEQFFGPGTRLTVL.

The chain uses TRBV5-1 and TRBJ2-6; 10 bases line up with TRBD1. Germline CDR1 is SGHRS and CDR2 is YFSETQ. Trimming took 3 bases from V and 4 from J; bases not matched to a gene: 10. The CDR3 contains 18 residues. CDR3 in amino acids: CASSSTDRGRRGANVLTF. In DNA, the CDR3 is TGCGCCAGCAGCTCGACCGACAGGGGGCGAAGGGGGGCCAACGTCCTGACTTTC. Full variable domain (remainder filled in from reference TRBV5-1 and TRBJ2-6): KAGVTQTPRYLIKTRGQQVTLSCSPISGHRSVSWYQQTPGQGLQFLFEYFSETQRNKGNFPGRFSGRQFSNSRSEMNVSTLELGDSALYLCASSSTDRGRRGANVLTFGAGSRLTVL.

The rearrangement links TRBV15 to TRBJ2-5; D may be TRBD2 (5 bases). The CDR3 extends over 14 amino acids. Looked up from germline, CDR1 is LNHNV and CDR2 is YYDKDF (reference sequence). Trimming took off 2 bases at V and 0 bases at J, with 7 bases between the two ends. CDR3 amino acids: CATSRSGYQETQYF. The CDR3 DNA reads as TGTGCCACCAGCAGAAGCGGTTACCAAGAGACCCAGTACTTC.

V is TRBV28 and J is TRBJ2-7, with D hard to call. Per germline, CDR1 MDHEN and CDR2 SYDVKM. The CDR3 is 14 residues long. With 7 bases removed from V and 0 bases from J, the gap between germline ends came to 13 bases. CDR3 amino acids: CASKASRPSYEQYV. CDR3 sequence (DNA): TGTGCCAGCAAGGCGTCTAGACCCTCCTACGAGCAGTACGTC.

This clonotype was found once. Here the CDR3 DNA reads TGTGCCAGCAGCAATACGGACCCAGGGGGATCCTACGAGCAGTACTTC. It codes for CASSNTDPGGSYEQYF. This chain joins TRBV9 and TRBJ2-7; 7 nucleotides align to TRBD1. J lost 1 base, V lost 4 bases, and 11 bases had no gene match. CDR1 is SGDLS, CDR2 YYNGEE, per germline. CDR3 size: 16 residues.

The chain carries TRBV29-1 and TRBJ1-5, with D unclear. The CDR3 is 13 residues long. V dropped 5 bases and J dropped 6 bases, with 14 bases sitting between them. Germline assignment: CDR1 SQVTM and CDR2 ANQGSEA. The CDR3 nucleotides read TGCAGCGTTCAAGGGTCACAAGGTCAGCCCCAGCATTTT. It codes for CSVQGSQGQPQHF.

The chain has TRBV20-1 and TRBJ1-5; D is undetermined. V lost 2 bases and J lost 0, with 8 bases in between. CDR1 and CDR2 from the germline V gene are DFQATT and SNEGSKA (reference sequence). This CDR3 comprises 14 residues. CDR3 loop: CSARKGLSNQPQHF. CDR3 nucleotides: TGCAGTGCTAGAAAAGGCCTTAGCAATCAGCCCCAGCATTTT.

This clonotype is a singleton in its sample. This chain links TRBV18 with TRBJ2-3; 12 bases map to TRBD2. Losses at the gene ends were 6 bases for V and 0 bases for J; bases not matched to a gene: 4. CDR3 length: 16 residues. The germline gives CDR1 KGHSH, CDR2 LQKENI. CDR3 in amino acids: CASSATSGGSTDTQYF. The CDR3 DNA sequence: TGTGCCAGCTCTGCAACTAGCGGGGGGAGCACAGATACGCAGTATTTT.

This rearrangement joins TRBV12-3 or TRBV12-4 to TRBJ1-1, with D perhaps matching TRBD1 (5 bases). The V end was cut by 6 bases, the J end by 1 base, with 12 bases between. The CDR3 consists of 14 residues. DNA of the CDR3: TGTGCCAGCAGCCCCGGACACTCGAACACTGAAGCTTTCTTT. It codes for CASSPGHSNTEAFF.

The chain has TRBV23-1 and TRBJ2-2; a possible D gene is TRBD1 (5 bases). TRBV23-1 is identified as an open reading frame with a role that is uncertain. There are 15 residues in the CDR3. Between the trimmed V and J ends, which lost 4 bases and 3 bases, there was a span of 12 bases. The CDR3 DNA sequence: TGCGCCAGCAGTCCCTGGGGCACCTACACCGGGGAGCTGTTTTTT. Translation gives CASSPWGTYTGELFF.

V usage is TRBV30 and J usage is TRBJ2-1; tentatively, D is TRBD2 (6 bases). Germline V gene data show CDR1 as GTSNPN and CDR2 as SVGIG (reference sequence). The V end lost 5 bases, the J end lost 5 bases, and 13 bases lay between the germline ends. The CDR3 has 13 residues. The CDR3 spells CAWEPGLNNEQFF. The CDR3 region has the DNA TGTGCCTGGGAACCGGGACTTAACAATGAGCAGTTCTTC.

This sequence joins TRBV14 and TRBJ1-6, with a weak D call TRBD1 (5 bases). V was clipped by 1 base and J by 12 bases, with 13 bases between them. This CDR3 spans 14 amino acids. Per the germline V gene, CDR1 is SGHDN and CDR2 is FVKESK. CDR3 protein: CASSQVGWGVPLHF. The CDR3 coding sequence is TGTGCCAGCAGCCAAGTAGGGTGGGGCGTACCCCTCCACTTT.

The chain is built from TRBV20-1 and TRBJ1-1; 10 positions match TRBD1. The length of the CDR3 is 13 residues. Germline V gene sequence: CDR1 DFQATT, CDR2 SNEGSKA (reference sequence). V lost 6 bases to trimming and J lost 2 bases; unmatched junction nucleotides: 3. The CDR3 sequence: CSAGTGANTEAFF. DNA of the CDR3: TGCAGTGCCGGGACAGGGGCCAACACTGAAGCTTTCTTT.

The chain uses TRBV20-1 and TRBJ2-7, with D possibly TRBD1 on 6 matching bases. The CDR3 extends over 12 amino acids. V lost 2 bases, J lost 2 bases, and 7 bases lay in between. Germline V gene sequence: CDR1 DFQATT, CDR2 SNEGSKA (reference sequence). CDR3 bases: TGCAGTGCTAGACGGACAGCCTACGAGCAGTACTTC. Translation gives CSARRTAYEQYF.

This clonotype has just one count. CDR3 loop: CSATQGGTLHF. CDR3 in DNA: TGCAGTGCTACCCAGGGCGGGACCCTCCACTTT. The V gene is TRBV20-1, the J gene TRBJ1-6; the D gene is possibly TRBD1 (5 bases). V lost 4 bases and J 14 bases, leaving 12 bases between the germline ends. Germline values: CDR1 DFQATT, CDR2 SNEGSKA (reference sequence). This CDR3 has 11 residues.

V usage is TRBV10-3 and J usage is TRBJ1-5; D not certain. With 0 bases removed from V and 5 bases from J, the gap between germline ends came to 5 bases. Per germline, CDR1 ENHRY and CDR2 SYGVKD. The CDR3 consists of 13 residues. The CDR3 nucleotides are TGTGCCATCAGTGAGTCGTTTGATCAGCCCCAGCATTTT. Translation gives CAISESFDQPQHF.

The rearrangement joins TRBV5-4 to TRBJ2-6; D call uncertain. Looked up from germline, CDR1 is SGHNT and CDR2 is YYREEE (reference sequence). The CDR3 has 19 residues. With 2 bases removed from V and 0 bases from J, the gap between germline ends came to 18 bases. DNA of the CDR3: TGTGCCAGCAGCTTTGGTTACTCATACGCCTCCTCTGGGGCCAACGTCCTGACTTTC. Its protein product is CASSFGYSYASSGANVLTF.

V and J are TRBV5-6 and TRBJ2-5; unclear D gene. V was trimmed by 4 bases and J by 7 bases, leaving 23 bases between them. CDR1 SGHDT and CDR2 YYEEEE come from the germline V gene. The CDR3 covers 16 residues. Written as DNA, the CDR3 is TGTGCCAGCAGCCTTCTTAGGCCCAAATTAAAGCTGACCCAGTACTTC. Translating gives CASSLLRPKLKLTQYF.